Here is one T cell receptor beta chain with its context. Only a few counts were recorded for this clonotype. Its antigen is unknown. The record has no base qualities; no much larger clone is one base away. The junction carries 12 bases between V and J, which are trimmed by 5 bases and 3 bases respectively. From a lookup of the germline V gene, CDR1 and CDR2 are SGHTA and FQGNSA. Spanning cysteine to phenylalanine, the CDR3 consists of 14 amino acids. The DNA shown is the 42-base CDR3, in frame from base 1. The sample originates from a study of T-cell memory formation after mild COVID-19 (dated by TCRdb to the early 2020s). For the study in its entirety: Most TCR sequence clusters were specific to one of the two donors. Longitudinal TCRalpha and TCRbeta repertoire sequencing tracked T-cell clones expanding and contracting after mild COVID-19 in a couple of donors. Two young, previously healthy adult volunteers made up the cohort, one male and one female. Points the paper makes about the study in general: Clones that contracted from day 15 to 85 showed balanced CD4/CD8 phenotypes, whereas a second wave of clones that expanded from day 15 to 37 leaned towards CD4+. Some responding clones were found in pre-infection memory, which suggests that pre-existing cross-reactive memory T cells took part in the SARS-CoV-2 response. Only two mild cases were covered by the study, and larger cohorts that include severe cases with pre-infection samples were considered necessary. Contracting CD4+ clones were located mainly in the CM and EM memory subsets, whereas CD8+ clones were found to be enriched in EMRA. Whether the second-wave clones peaking on day 37 were SARS-CoV-2 specific was not confirmed.

This sample was sequenced with an Illumina NovaSeq 6000. cDNA libraries for TCRalpha and TCRbeta were prepared by 5'RACE using constant-segment primers, with sample barcodes and unique molecular identifiers added. RNA was extracted from every sample with Trizol reagent. Libraries were amplified in two PCR steps, with a second sample barcode and Illumina TruSeq adapters added in the second step. Sequencing of libraries was performed on an Illumina NovaSeq with 2 x 150 bp paired-end reads. The original pipeline was this. The reads were demultiplexed and collapsed into UMI-guided consensus sequences using migec v1.2.7. Using mixcr v2.1.11, the UMI consensuses were aligned to TRA and TRB V and J templates and assembled into clonotypes. A clonotype was counted as expanded or contracted only when both edgeR and NoisET called the clonotype significant, with the noise models trained on biological replicates. For edgeR calls, the thresholds were a false discovery rate-adjusted p below 0.01 and a log2 fold-change of 1. As an exploratory analysis of dynamics, max-normalized trajectories of the 1000 most abundant clonotypes were examined by PCA with hierarchical clustering. Each responding clone was given a CD4 or CD8 phenotype based on the CD4+ and CD8+ repertoires, which had been sequenced separately. TCRdb took the public reads, trimmed them with fastp at Q25, ran MiXCR for clone calling and kept in-frame beta chains. Rows are combined by CDR3 protein, so each entry shows the most common genes and DNA. The V and J calls, along with clone size, are taken from TCRdb and not from the paper's own processing. For this sample there are over 120,000 distinct CDR3 sequences; 6% to 7% appear just once. About 2% of the sample comes from the top ten.

PBMCs were isolated by Ficoll-Paque density gradient centrifugation. This TCR was sampled from an adult woman who had mild COVID-19 (a few samples of this study predate the infection). The sample titles of this study are shuffled in the database, so cell type and time point are left out; the donor was told from shared clones. The specimen was PBMCs or a T cell subset sorted from them (not recorded which). The chain is assembled from TRBV7-2 and TRBJ2-3; no D gene is confidently identified. The CDR3 sequence is CASSKRTETDTQYF. The nucleotides read TGTGCCAGCAGCAAACGGACGGAGACAGATACGCAGTATTTT.